This T cell receptor (beta chain) was sequenced for a study of T cell repertoires in cytomegalovirus infection. Whole-study context: Both CMV infection and a matching HLA type were indicated by public TCR beta signatures. Broader study findings: Predominance within the ex vivo response was attributable to HLA-C-restricted CMV-specific TCR beta clonotypes.

One entry per CDR3 protein results from TCRdb running MiXCR on the reads. This sample has around 750,000 distinct CDR3 sequences, with less than 35% found just once. V was trimmed by 5 bases and J by 1 base, leaving 11 bases between them. The CDR3 has 14 amino acids. The germline gives CDR1 MNHNY, CDR2 SVGAGI (reference sequence). This clonotype has just a few counts. Its cognate antigen is unknown. The TCR comes from a human donor in good health (CMV status not recorded). Some clones in this sample may be carry-over from other donors' samples. The material sequenced was cultured CD8+ T cells from PBMCs, taken from culture after CMV antigen stimulation. J is TRBJ2-5 and V is TRBV6-6; possible D gene TRBD2, 6 bases. The CDR3 DNA is TGTGCCAGCAGTCTGGGACTGACCCAAGAGACCCAGTACTTC. Its translation: CASSLGLTQETQYF.